The source of this T cell receptor beta chain is a study of blood T cell repertoires in COVID-19. Study at large: COVID-19 samples collected from the United States, Italy and Spain covered acute and convalescent phases.

Germline CDR1 MNHEY, CDR2 SVGAGI. The CDR3 has 15 amino acids. With 4 bases removed from V and 4 bases from J, the gap between germline ends came to 16 bases. In the authors' workflow: Nucleated cell counts were estimated from reference gene primer amplification. Assay used: immunoSEQ multiplex PCR; TCRdb lists only in-frame clones, some missing. V and J calls and clone size follow that table, whereas D and trimming were derived from the DNA. The data contain around 260,000 clones, over 75% of them singletons. The chain recombines TRBV6-5 with TRBJ1-1; possibly TRBD1 for D (6 bases). Material for sequencing was peripheral blood. The TCR was taken from a human donor in a cohort sampled during active COVID-19. The CDR3 nucleotides read TGTGCCAGCAGTTCCCGGGGGGCCGGAACCACTGAAGCTTTCTTT. It specifies CASSSRGAGTTEAFF.